A selection of T cell receptor beta chains follows, all from one sample in a study of OX40 agonist ivuxolimab in advanced cancers. Data came from immunoSEQ multiplex PCR; TCRdb stores just in-frame clones and leaves some out. This table holds some 43,000 clones, around 87% found once. The sample was CD4+ or CD8+ T cells sorted from blood, taken in a trial of the OX40 agonist ivuxolimab. The receptors stem from an adult with an advanced solid tumor such as melanoma, head and neck, liver or kidney cancer. CDR3s include the opening cysteine and the closing phenylalanine or tryptophan. A D gene is named only where the DNA matches it firmly. Where a row states a size, it is once, few, many or the class of an expanded clone; other rows omit it.

clone size: few
D gene: TRBD2
J gene: TRBJ2-2
V gene: TRBV30
CDR3 DNA: TGTGCCTGGAGTGGAAAGATAGCGGGGAGAAACACCGGGGAGCTGTTTTTT
CDR3 protein: CAWSGKIAGRNTGELFF

clone size: .
D gene: .
J gene: TRBJ2-1
V gene: TRBV4-3
CDR3 DNA: TGCGCCAGCAGCCAAAATAATCCGGGAGCCGGCCCAATTAGGCAGTTCTTC
CDR3 protein: CASSQNNPGAGPIRQFF

clone size: .
D gene: .
J gene: TRBJ2-5
V gene: TRBV4-3
CDR3 DNA: TGCGCCAGCAGCCGTACAGTGACCCTAGAGACCCAGTACTTC
CDR3 protein: CASSRTVTLETQYF

clone size: .
D gene: .
J gene: TRBJ1-2
V gene: TRBV23-1
CDR3 DNA: TGCGCCAGCAGTCAACCCCCAGGGTCCGCTTTCTATGGCTACACCTTC
CDR3 protein: CASSQPPGSAFYGYTF

clone size: .
D gene: TRBD2
J gene: TRBJ2-1
V gene: TRBV6-5
CDR3 DNA: TGTGCCAGCAGTTTACTAGCGAATGAGCAGTTCTTC
CDR3 protein: CASSLLANEQFF

clone size: .
D gene: .
J gene: TRBJ2-1
V gene: TRBV7-9
CDR3 DNA: TGTGCCAGCAGCCCTCAAGTAAATGAGCAGTTCTTC
CDR3 protein: CASSPQVNEQFF

clone size: .
D gene: TRBD1
J gene: TRBJ2-3
V gene: TRBV14
CDR3 DNA: TGTGCCAGCAGCCAAGAAGGACAGGCGACAGATACGCAGTATTTT
CDR3 protein: CASSQEGQATDTQYF

clone size: .
D gene: TRBD1
J gene: TRBJ2-3
V gene: TRBV27
CDR3 DNA: TGTGCCAGCAGCCCCGGGACAGGGGGCACAGATACGCAGTATTTT
CDR3 protein: CASSPGTGGTDTQYF

clone size: .
D gene: TRBD2
J gene: TRBJ2-1
V gene: TRBV27
CDR3 DNA: TGTGCCAGCAGTTTAGGTAGCGGGATTGAGTATGAGCAGTTCTTC
CDR3 protein: CASSLGSGIEYEQFF

clone size: .
D gene: TRBD2
J gene: TRBJ2-1
V gene: TRBV9
CDR3 DNA: TGTGCCAGCAGCGTAGATTGGCAGTGGGTAGGGACTAGCGGGAGAGAGCAGTTCTTC
CDR3 protein: CASSVDWQWVGTSGREQFF

clone size: .
D gene: TRBD1
J gene: TRBJ2-1
V gene: TRBV9
CDR3 DNA: TGTGCCAGCAGCCCACCGGGACAGGGGATCAATGAGCAGTTCTTC
CDR3 protein: CASSPPGQGINEQFF

clone size: .
D gene: TRBD1
J gene: TRBJ2-7
V gene: TRBV19
CDR3 DNA: TGTGCCAGTAGTGTAAGGGACAGCGCCTACGAGCAGTACTTC
CDR3 protein: CASSVRDSAYEQYF

clone size: .
D gene: TRBD2
J gene: TRBJ2-5
V gene: TRBV27
CDR3 DNA: TGTGCCAGCAGTCCGACTAGCGGGGGCCTCCAAGAGACCCAGTACTTC
CDR3 protein: CASSPTSGGLQETQYF

clone size: .
D gene: TRBD2
J gene: TRBJ2-1
V gene: TRBV6-1
CDR3 DNA: TGTGCCAGCATTATAGCGGGGGGGACCTACAATGAGCAGTTCTTC
CDR3 protein: CASIIAGGTYNEQFF

clone size: .
D gene: .
J gene: TRBJ2-3
V gene: TRBV9
CDR3 DNA: TGTGCCAGCAGCGTAGAATACACAGATACGCAGTATTTT
CDR3 protein: CASSVEYTDTQYF

clone size: .
D gene: .
J gene: TRBJ2-1
V gene: TRBV7-3
CDR3 DNA: TGTGCCAGCAGCTTGAACGGACGATCTGATGATTCCTACAATGAGCAGTTCTTC
CDR3 protein: CASSLNGRSDDSYNEQFF

clone size: .
D gene: TRBD1
J gene: TRBJ1-6
V gene: TRBV7-8
CDR3 DNA: TGTGCCAGCAGGAGCCTGGGACAGGGATCACCCCTCCACTTT
CDR3 protein: CASRSLGQGSPLHF

clone size: .
D gene: TRBD1
J gene: TRBJ1-2
V gene: TRBV7-2
CDR3 DNA: TGTGCCAGCAGCTCGTGGACAGGGGGCTACACCTTC
CDR3 protein: CASSSWTGGYTF

clone size: .
D gene: TRBD1
J gene: TRBJ1-2
V gene: TRBV5-4
CDR3 DNA: TGTGCCAGCAGCTTACAGGGGAACTATGGCTACACCTTC
CDR3 protein: CASSLQGNYGYTF

clone size: .
D gene: TRBD2
J gene: TRBJ2-1
V gene: TRBV11-3
CDR3 DNA: TGTGCCAGCAGCTTAGTTGGGCCACTAGCGGGGACCGACAATGAGCAGTTCTTC
CDR3 protein: CASSLVGPLAGTDNEQFF